This TCR beta chain was profiled in a study of blood T cell repertoires in COVID-19. Whole-study context: Material from acute and convalescent COVID-19 was sourced from the United States, Italy and Spain.

The CDR3 totals 17 residues. With 4 bases removed from V and 0 bases from J, the gap between germline ends came to 15 bases. Germline V gene sequence: CDR1 KGHSH, CDR2 LQKENI. Per the study methods: From reference gene primer amplification, estimates of nucleated cell counts were derived. Using immunoSEQ multiplex PCR, the repertoire was profiled, and TCRdb retains in-frame clones only, with some absent. V and J calls and clone size are copied from that table; D and trimming were computed from the DNA. This sample has about 150,000 clones, with 85% to 90% found just once. The gene calls are TRBV18 and TRBJ1-4; possible D gene TRBD1, 6 bases. Sequences were obtained from peripheral blood. The TCR comes from a woman in her seventies with acute or convalescent COVID-19. The CDR3 sequence: CASSLSTNRATNEKLFF. CDR3 sequence (DNA): TGTGCCAGCTCACTCTCCACCAACAGGGCAACTAATGAAAAACTGTTTTTT. Supplemented by reference TRBV18 and TRBJ1-4, the full variable domain reads NAGVMQNPRHLVRRRGQEARLRCSPMKGHSHVYWYRQLPEEGLKFMVYLQKENIIDESGMPKERFSAEFPKEGPSILRIQQVVRGDSAAYFCASSLSTNRATNEKLFFGSGTQLSVL.